This entry lists 30 T cell receptor beta chains sequenced from one sample in a study of blood T cell repertoires in COVID-19. Generated by immunoSEQ multiplex PCR, the TCRdb table keeps only in-frame clones and is missing some. The sample lists roughly 250,000 clones; roughly nine tenths were seen once. The sequencing sample was made of peripheral blood. These TCRs come from a man between 60 and 75 years old who had recovered from COVID-19.

The chain has TRBV7-3 and TRBJ1-2, with D possibly TRBD1 on 5 matching bases. CDR1 is SGHTA and CDR2 is FQGTGA in the germline V gene. Trimming stripped 5 bases from V and 3 bases from J, with 10 bases between. The CDR3 is 13 residues long. For the CDR3, the DNA is TGTGCCAGCAGCCCAGGGTTAGACTATGGCTACACCTTC. It translates to CASSPGLDYGYTF.

The chain joins TRBV7-2 to TRBJ2-5, with D tentatively TRBD2 (5 bases). Germline V gives CDR1 SGHTA, CDR2 FQGNSA. CDR3 length: 15 amino acids. Trimming removed 4 bases at V and 2 bases at J, with 14 bases between. The CDR3 bases are TGTGCCAGCAGCTCGAGTCGGGGAAATCAAGAGACCCAGTACTTC. This gives the protein CASSSSRGNQETQYF. Drawing the rest from reference TRBV7-2 and TRBJ2-5, the complete variable domain is GAGVSQSPSNKVTEKGKDVELRCDPISGHTALYWYRQSLGQGLEFLIYFQGNSAPDKSGLPSDRFSAERTGGSVSTLTIQRTQQEDSAVYLCASSSSRGNQETQYFGPGTRLLVL.

The V call is TRBV19, the J call TRBJ1-5; D possibly corresponds to TRBD1 (6 bases). The CDR3 is made up of 17 amino acids. Germline assignment: CDR1 LNHDA and CDR2 SQIVND (reference sequence). Trimming stripped 3 bases from V and 0 bases from J, with 15 bases between. The chain's CDR3 is CASSIISMGASNQPQHF. For the CDR3, the DNA is TGTGCCAGTAGTATTATCAGTATGGGGGCTAGCAATCAGCCCCAGCATTTT.

This clone turned up a few times. The chain recombines TRBV7-7 with TRBJ1-2, with D possibly TRBD1 on 6 matching bases. The germline V and J ends were trimmed by 4 bases and 0 bases, with 6 bases remaining between them. The CDR3 is 13 residues long. CDR1 is SSHAT and CDR2 is FNYEAQ in the germline V gene (reference sequence). The chain's CDR3 is CASSWDTNYGYTF. As DNA, the CDR3 is TGTGCCAGCAGCTGGGACACTAACTATGGCTACACCTTC.

This sequence joins TRBV4-2 and TRBJ2-1; D is perhaps TRBD1 (5 bases). The CDR3 consists of 16 residues. V lost 0 bases and J 4 bases, leaving 13 bases between the germline ends. Germline V lookup: CDR1 LGHNA, CDR2 YNFKEQ. In DNA form, the CDR3 reads TGTGCCAGCAGCCAAGAGCCTACCCAGGGATACAATGAGCAGTTCTTC. The encoded protein is CASSQEPTQGYNEQFF.

The V gene is TRBV20-1, the J gene TRBJ2-7; D assignment may be TRBD1 or TRBD2 (5 bases each). The ends were cut back, 4 bases at V and 2 bases at J, with 9 bases in the middle. This CDR3 has 12 amino acids. Germline CDR1 is DFQATT and CDR2 is SNEGSKA (reference sequence). The CDR3 here is CSANEGPYEQYF. The CDR3 bases are TGCAGTGCTAATGAGGGGCCCTACGAGCAGTACTTC.

This chain joins TRBV6-2 or TRBV6-3 and TRBJ2-1, with D tentatively TRBD2 (5 bases). V was cut by 2 bases and J by 8 bases, with 16 bases left in between. This CDR3 region has 15 residues. Germline CDR1 reads MNHEY; CDR2 reads SVGEGT. Here the CDR3 DNA reads TGTGCCAGCAGTTACGGGAGTTACCACACCGATGAGCAGTTCTTC. Encoded protein: CASSYGSYHTDEQFF.

CDR3 sequence (DNA): TGTGCCAGCAGCACCGGAGAGAGGGCTAGCACAGATACGCAGTATTTT. This translates into CASSTGERASTDTQYF. This sequence joins TRBV13 and TRBJ2-3; tentative D call: TRBD2 (5 bases). The CDR3 sequence is 16 residues long. V was pared by 5 bases and J by 0 bases, with 15 bases between. Germline-derived CDR1 and CDR2 are PRHDT and FYEKMQ (reference sequence).

The rearrangement links TRBV7-9 to TRBJ1-4; the D is unclear. CDR1 is SEHNR, CDR2 FQNEAQ, per germline (reference sequence). V lost 5 bases and J lost 0, with 4 bases in between. This CDR3 region has 13 residues. CDR3 DNA: TGTGCCAGCAGCCCTACAACTAATGAAAAACTGTTTTTT. Its translation is CASSPTTNEKLFF.

This chain connects TRBV4-1 to TRBJ1-2; 11 bases line up with TRBD1. Germline CDR1 is MGHRA and CDR2 is YSYEKL. The CDR3 loop spans 15 amino acids. Losses at the gene ends were 0 bases for V and 8 bases for J; bases not matched to a gene: 5. The CDR3 nucleotides are TGCGCCAGCAGCCAAGATGGACAGGGGGCGAGGGGCTACACCTTC. Residues: CASSQDGQGARGYTF.

V is TRBV19 and J is TRBJ2-5; D is ambiguous. CDR1 LNHDA and CDR2 SQIVND come from the germline V gene (reference sequence). V was pared by 1 base and J by 5 bases, with 5 bases between. This CDR3 has 12 amino acids. CDR3 in amino acids: CASSIGLETQYF. The CDR3 DNA reads as TGTGCCAGTAGTATAGGGCTGGAGACCCAGTACTTC.

The V call is TRBV5-1, the J call TRBJ2-5; 10 positions agree with TRBD2. With 4 bases clipped from V and 2 bases from J, the junction kept 8 bases outside the gene matches. Per germline, CDR1 SGHRS and CDR2 YFSETQ. This CDR3 comprises 16 residues. CDR3 DNA: TGCGCCAGCAGCGCCGGGGAGCGGGGGGGTCAAGAGACCCAGTACTTC. As protein: CASSAGERGGQETQYF.

The gene calls are TRBV7-3 and TRBJ2-3; 14 bases match TRBD2. V shed 5 bases and J 6 bases; nucleotides not matched to a gene: 10. Per germline, CDR1 SGHTA and CDR2 FQGTGA. This CDR3 contains 17 residues. DNA for the CDR3: TGTGCCAGCAGCACGAAGGGACTAGCGGGGGAGAGGGATACGCAGTATTTT. It is translated as CASSTKGLAGERDTQYF.

The chain has TRBV18 and TRBJ1-3, with unresolved D. This CDR3 has 13 amino acids. Germline CDR1 is KGHSH and CDR2 is LQKENI. Trimming removed 2 bases at V and 7 bases at J, with 9 bases between. In DNA, the CDR3 is TGTGCCAGCTCACCAGTTGAGTCGAACACCATATATTTT. Encoded protein: CASSPVESNTIYF.

The chain couples TRBV11-2 to TRBJ1-6; perhaps TRBD1 as D (5 bases). The CDR3 consists of 17 residues. The V gene lost 1 base and the J gene lost 10 bases, with 20 bases spanning the gap. Germline CDR1 and CDR2: SGHAT and FQNNGV. This chain's CDR3 is CASSLAGGGTPISPLHF. In DNA, the CDR3 is TGTGCCAGCAGCTTAGCTGGCGGGGGTACTCCTATCTCACCCCTCCACTTT.

The gene calls are TRBV5-1 and TRBJ2-7; D gene unclear. The germline V gene encodes CDR1 SGHRS and CDR2 YFSETQ. This CDR3 comprises 15 residues. Trimming removed 0 bases at V and 0 bases at J, with 10 bases between. CDR3 protein: CASSLDGQSSYEQYF. In nucleotides, the CDR3 is TGCGCCAGCAGCTTGGACGGTCAAAGCTCCTACGAGCAGTACTTC.

The chain employs TRBV29-1 and TRBJ1-2, with TRBD1 matching 7 bases. Germline assignment: CDR1 SQVTM and CDR2 ANQGSEA. With 6 bases clipped from V and 7 bases from J, the junction kept 5 bases outside the gene matches. The CDR3 contains 11 residues. CDR3 region: CSVQGQGGYTF. The CDR3 DNA reads as TGCAGCGTACAGGGGCAGGGTGGCTACACCTTC. The whole variable domain, filled in from reference TRBV29-1 and TRBJ1-2, reads SAVISQKPSRDICQRGTSLTIQCQVDSQVTMMFWYRQQPGQSLTLIATANQGSEATYESGFVIDKFPISRPNLTFSTLTVSNMSPEDSSIYLCSVQGQGGYTFGSGTRLTVV.

This chain connects TRBV27 to TRBJ2-7, with D tentatively TRBD2 (5 bases). The germline CDR1 and CDR2 sequences are MNHEY and SMNVEV (reference sequence). The CDR3 is 14 amino acids. The V end was cut by 2 bases, the J end by 0 bases, with 8 bases between. The CDR3 here is CASSLKLDSYEQYF. The CDR3 nucleotides read TGTGCCAGCAGTTTAAAACTAGACTCCTACGAGCAGTACTTC.

The gene calls are TRBV7-9 and TRBJ2-5; TRBD2 matches at 10 bases. The germline CDR1 and CDR2 sequences are SEHNR and FQNEAQ (reference sequence). After removal of 2 bases from V and 5 bases from J, the junction contained 5 bases not matched to a gene. This CDR3 spans 15 amino acids. Written as DNA, the CDR3 is TGTGCCAGCAGCTTAAGCGGGGGGGCCCAGGAGACCCAGTACTTC. It translates to CASSLSGGAQETQYF.

The J gene is TRBJ2-6, the V gene TRBV6-6, with 7 bases lining up with TRBD1. Germline V gene lookup returns CDR1 MNHNY and CDR2 SVGAGI (reference sequence). This CDR3 region has 15 residues. After removal of 5 bases from V and 1 base from J, the junction contained 2 bases not matched to a gene. CDR3 amino acids: CASSTQGSGANVLTF. The CDR3, as DNA: TGTGCCAGCAGTACACAGGGGTCTGGGGCCAACGTCCTGACTTTC.

The chain carries TRBV2 and TRBJ2-3, with TRBD1 matching over 7 bases. Losses at the gene ends were 7 bases for V and 6 bases for J; bases not matched to a gene: 4. This CDR3 spans 12 amino acids. The germline V gene encodes CDR1 SNHLY and CDR2 FYNNEI. CDR3 loop: CASIKTGDTQYF. In DNA form, the CDR3 reads TGTGCCAGCATCAAGACAGGGGATACGCAGTATTTT.

This sequence joins TRBV5-1 and TRBJ2-5; 12 bases map to TRBD2. V lost 6 bases and J lost 5; bases outside the gene matches: 5. Per germline, CDR1 SGHRS and CDR2 YFSETQ. This CDR3 region has 14 residues. The CDR3 sequence: CASTGTSGYETQYF. CDR3 sequence (DNA): TGCGCCAGCACCGGGACTAGCGGGTATGAGACCCAGTACTTC. The whole variable domain, remainder taken from reference TRBV5-1 and TRBJ2-5, is KAGVTQTPRYLIKTRGQQVTLSCSPISGHRSVSWYQQTPGQGLQFLFEYFSETQRNKGNFPGRFSGRQFSNSRSEMNVSTLELGDSALYLCASTGTSGYETQYFGPGTRLLVL.

V is TRBV5-1 and J is TRBJ1-1; D uncertain. The germline gives CDR1 SGHRS, CDR2 YFSETQ. The CDR3 runs to 14 residues. V dropped 4 bases and J dropped 1 base, with 11 bases sitting between them. Here the CDR3 reads CASSPIGKNTEAFF. The DNA for the CDR3 is TGCGCCAGCAGCCCGATTGGCAAGAACACTGAAGCTTTCTTT.

This rearrangement joins TRBV5-4 to TRBJ1-2; the D is unclear. CDR3 length: 13 residues. Germline-derived CDR1 and CDR2 are SGHNT and YYREEE (reference sequence). The V and J ends lost 3 bases and 5 bases respectively, with 11 bases between them. The CDR3 DNA reads as TGTGCCAGCAGCTCCCCCCAGGAATATGGCTACACCTTC. This sequence encodes CASSSPQEYGYTF. Based on the CDR3 plus reference TRBV5-4 and TRBJ1-2, the full variable domain is ETGVTQSPTHLIKTRGQQVTLRCSSQSGHNTVSWYQQALGQGPQFIFQYYREEENGRGNFPPRFSGLQFPNYSSELNVNALELDDSALYLCASSSPQEYGYTFGSGTRLTVV.

This clone was counted a few times. The chain links TRBV7-9 to TRBJ2-7; 11 bases map to TRBD2. Germline CDR1 reads SEHNR; CDR2 reads FQNEAQ (reference sequence). The length of the CDR3 is 15 residues. After removal of 5 bases from V and 2 bases from J, the junction contained 5 bases not matched to a gene. The CDR3 region is CASSPLAGVPYEQYF. The DNA for the CDR3 is TGTGCCAGCAGCCCACTAGCGGGGGTCCCCTACGAGCAGTACTTC. The full variable domain, with the rest looked up from reference TRBV7-9 and TRBJ2-7, is DTGVSQNPRHKITKRGQNVTFRCDPISEHNRLYWYRQTLGQGPEFLTYFQNEAQLEKSRLLSDRFSAERPKGSFSTLEIQRTEQGDSAMYLCASSPLAGVPYEQYFGPGTRLTVT.

The gene calls are TRBV12-3 or TRBV12-4 and TRBJ2-7; D is possibly TRBD1 (5 bases). The CDR3 runs to 13 residues. With 3 bases removed from V and 2 bases from J, the gap between germline ends came to 8 bases. For the CDR3, the DNA is TGTGCCAGCAGTTTGAACAGGCCCTACGAGCAGTACTTC. This codes for CASSLNRPYEQYF.

The chain combines TRBV5-6 with TRBJ1-2; possibly TRBD1 for D (6 bases). The CDR3 extends over 15 amino acids. Germline V gene lookup returns CDR1 SGHDT and CDR2 YYEEEE. Trimming removed 4 bases from V and 4 bases from J, with 17 bases in between. CDR3 nucleotides: TGTGCCAGCAGCCCACAGGGCCCTTACGGCTATGGCTACACCTTC. Protein: CASSPQGPYGYGYTF.

This chain links TRBV7-2 with TRBJ1-2; D possibly corresponds to TRBD1 (5 bases). Per germline, CDR1 SGHTA and CDR2 FQGNSA. The CDR3 loop spans 15 amino acids. Trimming cost V 5 bases and J 7 bases, with 20 bases left between them. As DNA, the CDR3 is TGTGCCAGCAGCCCCTCGGGGGTAAACTATCTTGGCTACACCTTC. It yields the protein CASSPSGVNYLGYTF.

This rearrangement joins TRBV19 to TRBJ2-1; maybe TRBD1 (5 bases). Trimming took 5 bases from V and 8 from J, leaving 13 bases between them. CDR3 length: 13 residues. Germline CDR1 and CDR2: LNHDA and SQIVND (reference sequence). The CDR3 reads CASSWTQSDEQFF. DNA for the CDR3: TGTGCCAGTAGTTGGACACAGAGCGATGAGCAGTTCTTC.

CDR3 bases: TGTGCCAGCTCACCCGACACTGAAGCTTTCTTT. The encoded protein is CASSPDTEAFF. V usage is TRBV18 and J usage is TRBJ1-1; D is unclear. Trimming removed 3 bases at V and 3 bases at J, with 2 bases between. Germline loops: CDR1 KGHSH, CDR2 LQKENI. The CDR3 sequence is 11 residues long.